These 10 T cell receptor beta chains share one sample of origin, sequenced in a study of blood T cell repertoires in COVID-19 (dated by TCRdb to the early 2020s). Libraries were built with the immunoSEQ multiplex PCR assay. Not all clones reach the TCRdb copy of this immuneACCESS table, which keeps in-frame sequences only. Checked studies attribute under half of the gap to unresolved V genes and leave the rest unexplained. The sample yields 200,000 to 250,000 clones; nearly 90% were counted once. Jointly, the top ten make up roughly 2% of the sample. The sequencing input was peripheral blood. Receptors originate from a woman between 40 and 50 years old who had recovered from COVID-19.

V is TRBV6-5 and J is TRBJ2-2; D may be TRBD1 (6 bases). Germline CDR1 MNHEY, CDR2 SVGAGI. The V end was cut by 7 bases, the J end by 4 bases, with 10 bases between. The CDR3 covers 13 residues. The CDR3 nucleotides read TGTGCCAGCATCAGGGGCCGCACCGGGGAGCTGTTTTTT. Encoded protein: CASIRGRTGELFF.

The chain employs TRBV27 and TRBJ1-6; TRBD1 matches 7 bases. After removal of 6 bases from V and 7 bases from J, the junction contained 9 bases not matched to a gene. This CDR3 is built from 15 residues. Germline lookup yields CDR1 MNHEY and CDR2 SMNVEV (reference sequence). CDR3 bases: TGTGCCAGCAGCTCCCAGGGGGGCCTCAATTCACCCCTCCACTTT. As protein: CASSSQGGLNSPLHF.

J is TRBJ1-4 and V is TRBV5-5, with 9 bases lining up with TRBD1. V trimming: 4 bases; J trimming: 8 bases; junction bases outside the gene matches: 12. Germline V CDR1 and CDR2: SGHKS, YYEKEE (reference sequence). The CDR3 consists of 16 residues. CDR3 protein: CASSALQQGATEKLFF. The CDR3 bases are TGTGCCAGCAGCGCCCTCCAACAGGGGGCAACGGAAAAACTGTTTTTT.

This clone has more than one count but fewer than ten. CDR3 bases: TGTGCCAGTAGTATAGCAGCGGGAGTCCGCGAGCAGTACTTC. Its protein is CASSIAAGVREQYF. The chain links TRBV19 to TRBJ2-7, with 8 bases lining up with TRBD2. The CDR3 runs to 14 residues. In germline, CDR1 is LNHDA, CDR2 SQIVND (reference sequence). Trimming removed 1 base from V and 6 bases from J; junction bases left unmatched: 5.

The chain recombines TRBV6-5 with TRBJ1-1, with D perhaps TRBD1 (6 bases). Per the germline V gene, CDR1 is MNHEY and CDR2 is SVGAGI. The ends were cut back, 8 bases at V and 5 bases at J, with 15 bases in the middle. CDR3 size: 13 residues. CDR3 sequence (DNA): TGTGCCAGCGACGGGAGGGGGAGAACTGAAGCTTTCTTT. Amino acid sequence: CASDGRGRTEAFF.

This clone appeared a few times. This chain joins TRBV5-4 and TRBJ1-1; D gene unclear. CDR3 length: 15 amino acids. Per germline, CDR1 SGHNT and CDR2 YYREEE (reference sequence). Trimming pared 2 bases from V and 1 base from J, leaving 12 bases between. As DNA, the CDR3 is TGTGCCAGCAGCTTAAATAATATCGGGAACACTGAAGCTTTCTTT. This translates into CASSLNNIGNTEAFF.

The chain couples TRBV28 to TRBJ2-7, with 7 bases that match TRBD1. V lost 2 bases and J lost 3; bases outside the gene matches: 10. Germline CDR1 and CDR2: MDHEN and SYDVKM. This CDR3 spans 16 amino acids. This CDR3 is CASSLGTRQGGYEQYF. The CDR3 DNA reads TGTGCCAGCAGTTTAGGGACACGACAGGGCGGCTACGAGCAGTACTTC.

The rearrangement links TRBV6-5 to TRBJ2-7; 7 nucleotides match TRBD1. CDR3 length equals 14 residues. J was trimmed by 0 bases and V by 11 bases; bases with no gene match: 10. Germline V gene sequence: CDR1 MNHEY, CDR2 SVGAGI. DNA of the CDR3: TGTGCCCGCCTCGACAGGGAACCCTCCTACGAGCAGTACTTC. Its translation: CARLDREPSYEQYF.

The rearrangement joins TRBV28 to TRBJ2-7; 8 bases align to TRBD1. The J segment lost 2 bases and the V segment lost 6 bases, leaving 6 bases of the junction unmatched. CDR1 and CDR2 from the germline V gene are MDHEN and SYDVKM. The CDR3 is 14 amino acids. The CDR3 sequence: CASRVGTGPYEQYF. As DNA, the CDR3 is TGTGCCAGCAGGGTTGGGACAGGCCCCTACGAGCAGTACTTC.

J is TRBJ1-6 and V is TRBV18; 9 bases map to TRBD1. CDR1 is KGHSH and CDR2 is LQKENI in the germline V gene. The CDR3 is 14 residues long. Trimming took 4 bases from V and 7 from J; bases not matched to a gene: 2. CDR3 nucleotides: TGTGCCAGCTCACGAGGACAGGGGAATTCACCCCTCCACTTT. It codes for CASSRGQGNSPLHF.